This entry lists 23 T cell receptor beta chains sequenced from one sample in a study of cytomegalovirus exposure and HLA in healthy donors. The PCR was carried out with 60 Vbeta primers and 13 Jbeta primers. Sequencing used immunoSEQ multiplex PCR; TCRdb keeps in-frame clones, though not all of them. The data contain roughly 190,000 clones, 60% to 85% of them seen just once; the ten biggest clones take up about 1%. Sequenced: PBMCs. The receptors were gathered from a woman between 40 and 50 years old in good health and CMV-seronegative.

The V and J genes are TRBV9 and TRBJ2-7, with 13 bases that match TRBD2. The trim removed 3 bases at V and 2 bases at J, leaving 5 bases unmatched. The CDR3 spans 16 residues. Germline V CDR1 and CDR2: SGDLS, YYNGEE. The CDR3 sequence is CASSGTGTSGTYEQYF. As DNA, the CDR3 is TGTGCCAGCAGCGGGACCGGGACTAGCGGGACCTACGAGCAGTACTTC.

This clone was seen a handful of times. This rearrangement joins TRBV5-1 to TRBJ2-1, with D perhaps TRBD1 (6 bases). Germline V CDR1 and CDR2: SGHRS, YFSETQ. The germline V and J ends were trimmed by 0 bases and 5 bases, with 12 bases remaining between them. The CDR3 runs 15 residues. CDR3 coding DNA: TGCGCCAGCAGCTTGGGGTGGACAGAAGACAATGAGCAGTTCTTC. It specifies CASSLGWTEDNEQFF. The complete variable domain, with remaining parts taken from reference TRBV5-1 and TRBJ2-1, reads KAGVTQTPRYLIKTRGQQVTLSCSPISGHRSVSWYQQTPGQGLQFLFEYFSETQRNKGNFPGRFSGRQFSNSRSEMNVSTLELGDSALYLCASSLGWTEDNEQFFGPGTRLTVL.

In its sample, this clone was seen once. This rearrangement joins TRBV7-2 to TRBJ2-5; 9 bases are shared with TRBD2. The closer fit of TRBJ2-7 to the DNA end suggests the J call may be wrong. The CDR3 length is 15 residues. CDR1 SGHTA and CDR2 FQGNSA come from the germline V gene. Here the CDR3 DNA reads TGTGCCAGCAGCTTAGCCCCGACTAGCGGCTACGAGCAGTACTTC. This encodes CASSLAPTSGYEQYF.

This clone was recorded once. This chain connects TRBV9 to TRBJ2-2, with D possibly matching TRBD1 (5 bases). V was trimmed by 0 bases and J by 5 bases, leaving 14 bases between them. CDR1 SGDLS and CDR2 YYNGEE come from the germline V gene. The length of the CDR3 is 16 residues. CDR3: CASSVESQGPTGELFF. CDR3 bases: TGTGCCAGCAGCGTAGAAAGCCAGGGTCCTACCGGGGAGCTGTTTTTT.

The chain joins TRBV7-2 to TRBJ1-3; no clear D gene. Trimming stripped 0 bases from V and 0 bases from J, with 9 bases between. Germline-derived CDR1 and CDR2 are SGHTA and FQGNSA. The CDR3 covers 16 residues. CDR3 sequence: CASSLAPGVSGNTIYF. Here the CDR3 DNA reads TGTGCCAGCAGCTTAGCGCCCGGGGTCTCTGGAAACACCATATATTTT.

The genes are TRBV11-3 and TRBJ1-2; D is possibly TRBD1 (5 bases). The CDR3 spans 13 residues. Germline V CDR1 and CDR2: SGHNT, YENEEA. V lost 5 bases and J lost 4, with 11 bases in between. The CDR3 DNA sequence: TGTGCCAGCAGCCCGGACATAACCTATGGCTACACCTTC. Amino acid sequence: CASSPDITYGYTF.

The chain is built from TRBV5-4 and TRBJ2-7; possible D gene TRBD2, 6 bases. This CDR3 is built from 14 residues. CDR1 SGHNT and CDR2 YYREEE come from the germline V gene (reference sequence). The CDR3 nucleotides are TGTACCAGCAGTCTGGGGGGTAGCTCCTACGAGCAGTACGTC. It is translated as CTSSLGGSSYEQYV.

The rearrangement links TRBV7-2 to TRBJ2-7; D may be TRBD1 (5 bases). Germline CDR1 is SGHTA and CDR2 is FQGNSA. The CDR3 covers 14 residues. Trimming shortened V by 4 bases and J by 3 bases, and 13 bases separated the two germline ends. As DNA, the CDR3 is TGTGCCAGCAGCTCATACTGGGGCGGCTACGAGCAGTACTTC. Translation: CASSSYWGGYEQYF.

The rearrangement links TRBV7-2 to TRBJ1-2; TRBD1 matches at 11 bases. CDR1 is SGHTA, CDR2 FQGNSA, per germline. J was trimmed by 6 bases and V by 3 bases; bases with no gene match: 9. This CDR3 is 16 amino acids long. CDR3 in amino acids: CASSFSGTGGSDGYTF. Here the CDR3 DNA reads TGTGCCAGCAGCTTCTCCGGGACAGGGGGTTCCGATGGCTACACCTTC.

The chain joins TRBV4-1 to TRBJ2-1; no clear D gene. Germline V gives CDR1 MGHRA, CDR2 YSYEKL. This CDR3 contains 15 residues. V lost 0 bases and J lost 7, with 13 bases in between. CDR3 region: CASSQETELRNEQFF. The DNA for the CDR3 is TGCGCCAGCAGCCAAGAAACGGAGCTGAGGAATGAGCAGTTCTTC.

This sequence joins TRBV10-3 and TRBJ2-2, with 7 nucleotides matching TRBD2. CDR1 and CDR2 (germline): ENHRY, SYGVKD. This CDR3 is 17 amino acids long. The junction had 8 bases not matched to a gene; V was cut back by 4 bases and J by 0 bases. CDR3 amino acids: CAISVSRLATNTGELFF. As DNA, the CDR3 is TGTGCCATCAGTGTCTCGCGACTAGCCACGAACACCGGGGAGCTGTTTTTT.

The chain is built from TRBV7-2 and TRBJ2-1; the D gene is possibly TRBD1 (6 bases). Germline V gene lookup returns CDR1 SGHTA and CDR2 FQGNSA. Trimming took 2 bases from V and 8 from J, leaving 16 bases between them. The CDR3 is 15 residues long. The CDR3 DNA follows: TGTGCCAGCAGCTTACAAGGGCACAGGGCCTATGAGCAGTTCTTC. Its translation: CASSLQGHRAYEQFF.

CDR3 loop: CAWSLLGGQSTDTQYF. The CDR3, as DNA: TGTGCCTGGAGCCTACTGGGCGGGCAGAGCACAGATACGCAGTATTTT. The gene calls are TRBV30 and TRBJ2-3, with D possibly being TRBD2 (5 bases). Trimming shortened V by 3 bases and J by 0 bases, and 16 bases separated the two germline ends. This CDR3 is 16 amino acids long. CDR1 GTSNPN and CDR2 SVGIG come from the germline V gene (reference sequence).

This chain links TRBV11-2 with TRBJ2-7; tentative D call: TRBD2 (6 bases). Germline assignment: CDR1 SGHAT and CDR2 FQNNGV. V lost 4 bases and J 1 base, leaving 11 bases between the germline ends. The CDR3 totals 14 residues. The CDR3 protein is CASSSPTSSYEQYV. The DNA for the CDR3 is TGTGCCAGCAGCTCGCCGACTAGTTCCTACGAGCAGTACGTC.

V and J are TRBV4-3 and TRBJ2-1, with TRBD2 matching 9 bases. The germline V gene has CDR1 LGHNA and CDR2 YSLEER. There are 19 residues in the CDR3. Losses at the gene ends were 1 base for V and 2 bases for J; bases not matched to a gene: 12. CDR3 region: CASSQVHTGASGTYNEQFF. The CDR3 nucleotides read TGCGCCAGCAGCCAAGTCCACACTGGGGCTAGCGGGACCTACAATGAGCAGTTCTTC.

This clone has just a few counts. The chain recombines TRBV9 with TRBJ2-1, with 10 bases that match TRBD2. Germline CDR1 SGDLS, CDR2 YYNGEE. This CDR3 is 16 amino acids long. Trimming took 3 bases from V and 11 from J; bases not matched to a gene: 14. CDR3 region: CASSGEEGTSEWKQFF. CDR3 nucleotide sequence: TGTGCCAGCAGCGGCGAGGAGGGGACTAGCGAATGGAAGCAGTTCTTC.

The V and J genes are TRBV15 and TRBJ1-1, with 7 bases fitting TRBD1. CDR1 and CDR2 (germline): LNHNV, YYDKDF (reference sequence). The V segment lost 0 bases and the J segment 0 bases; nucleotides outside the gene matches: 4. The CDR3 consists of 16 residues. CDR3 nucleotide sequence: TGTGCCACCAGCAGAGATCGCGGGACAGTGAACACTGAAGCTTTCTTT. Its protein is CATSRDRGTVNTEAFF.

V is TRBV4-2 and J is TRBJ2-5; 7 nucleotides align to TRBD2. The germline CDR1 and CDR2 sequences are LGHNA and YNFKEQ. This CDR3 contains 16 residues. Losses at the gene ends were 1 base for V and 3 bases for J; bases not matched to a gene: 8. The DNA for the CDR3 is TGTGCCAGCAGCCAAGTGCGGGCGGGAGAGGAAGAGACCCAGTACTTC. Its translation is CASSQVRAGEEETQYF.

The chain has TRBV29-1 and TRBJ2-7; 8 bases align to TRBD1. The V gene's germline CDR1 is SQVTM and CDR2 ANQGSEA. Trimming at V came to 2 bases and at J to 6 bases, leaving 6 bases not matched to a gene. The CDR3 length is 13 residues. The CDR3 here is CSVERTGYGEQYF. CDR3 nucleotides: TGCAGCGTTGAACGGACAGGGTACGGCGAGCAGTACTTC.

This chain joins TRBV7-3 and TRBJ1-1; no clear D gene. The CDR3 length is 14 residues. Germline V CDR1 and CDR2: SGHTA, FQGTGA. Trimming shortened V by 0 bases and J by 0 bases, and 5 bases separated the two germline ends. The DNA of the CDR3 is TGTGCCAGCAGCTTAACGAGGATGAACACTGAAGCTTTCTTT. Protein sequence: CASSLTRMNTEAFF.

As to this clone: One end of the junction fails to match germline, which may point to a read error. V and J are TRBV7-9 and TRBJ2-3, with 7 bases aligning to TRBD2. There are 16 residues in the CDR3. Per the germline V gene, CDR1 is SEHNR and CDR2 is FQNEAQ (reference sequence). This chain's CDR3 is CASSLGPSGITNTQYF. DNA of the CDR3: TGTGCCAGCAGCTTGGGGCCTAGCGGTATCACAAATACGCAGTATTTT.

Concerning this clone itself: Germline is not matched at one junction end, which may reflect a read error. The V and J genes are TRBV7-9 and TRBJ2-2, with TRBD1 matching over 8 bases. The CDR3 has 15 residues. Germline V CDR1 and CDR2: SEHNR, FQNEAQ (reference sequence). In DNA form, the CDR3 reads TGTTCCAGCAGCCCACGACAGGGGTACACCGGGGAGCTGTTTTTT. Its protein is CSSSPRQGYTGELFF.

V is TRBV5-1 and J is TRBJ1-1; 7 positions agree with TRBD1. CDR3 length: 15 amino acids. The ends lost 0 bases at V and 1 base at J; junction bases unmatched: 3. In germline, CDR1 is SGHRS, CDR2 YFSETQ. The CDR3 coding sequence is TGCGCCAGCAGCTTGGAGGCAGGGGGGAACACTGAAGCTTTCTTT. Translating gives CASSLEAGGNTEAFF.